What follows are 21 T cell receptor beta chains derived from one specimen sequenced in a study of cytotoxic CD8 clonotypes in ibrutinib-treated CLL. Only in-frame clones appear in the TCRdb table, and some are missing; sequencing was by immunoSEQ multiplex PCR. The sample lists roughly 150,000 clones, about 80% occurring once. Material: PBMCs, obtained after 24 months of ibrutinib treatment. The receptors shown here come from a human donor with chronic lymphocytic leukemia.

This clone was seen once. The rearrangement links TRBV5-1 to TRBJ2-7; the match to TRBD1 covers 9 bases. The CDR3 runs 14 residues. Germline CDR1 is SGHRS and CDR2 is YFSETQ. V gave up 0 bases and J gave up 5 bases; unmatched junction bases: 3. CDR3 sequence: CASSLGQGEDEQYF. Written as DNA, the CDR3 is TGCGCCAGCAGCTTGGGACAGGGGGAGGACGAGCAGTACTTC. Full variable domain (remainder filled in from reference TRBV5-1 and TRBJ2-7): KAGVTQTPRYLIKTRGQQVTLSCSPISGHRSVSWYQQTPGQGLQFLFEYFSETQRNKGNFPGRFSGRQFSNSRSEMNVSTLELGDSALYLCASSLGQGEDEQYFGPGTRLTVT.

V and J are TRBV6-1 and TRBJ2-7, with D possibly TRBD2 on 6 matching bases. CDR1 and CDR2 (germline): MNHNS, SASEGT. With 8 bases removed from V and 3 bases from J, the gap between germline ends came to 20 bases. This CDR3 is built from 15 residues. The CDR3 coding sequence is TGTGCCAGCGACGAATCCGGAGGGGCTTACTACGAGCAGTACTTC. The encoded protein is CASDESGGAYYEQYF.

The chain combines TRBV7-2 with TRBJ2-7; possible D gene TRBD1, 6 bases. Germline V lookup: CDR1 SGHTA, CDR2 FQGNSA. The CDR3 is 14 amino acids. Between the trimmed V and J ends, which lost 5 bases and 0 bases, there was a span of 11 bases. This CDR3 is CASSPNRDSYEQYF. The DNA of the CDR3 is TGTGCCAGCAGCCCAAACAGGGACTCCTACGAGCAGTACTTC.

The V and J genes are TRBV20-1 and TRBJ2-7; 8 bases agree with TRBD1. This CDR3 is 11 amino acids long. The germline CDR1 and CDR2 sequences are DFQATT and SNEGSKA (reference sequence). This CDR3 reads CSGTGTYEQYF. Written as DNA, the CDR3 is TGCAGCGGGACAGGAACCTACGAGCAGTACTTC.

The chain uses TRBV4-3 and TRBJ2-6; 10 bases match TRBD1. Germline V gives CDR1 LGHNA, CDR2 YSLEER. V dropped 1 base and J dropped 0; count of bases not matched to a gene: 0. The CDR3 has 17 amino acids. CDR3 sequence (DNA): TGCGCCAGCAGCCAAGGGACAGGGGGCTCTGGGGCCAACGTCCTGACTTTC. It encodes CASSQGTGGSGANVLTF.

On this clone: This sequence may be a read error, since a much larger clone differs from it by one base. This chain links TRBV11-2 with TRBJ1-3, with TRBD1 as a possible D gene (5 bases). The ends were cut back, 5 bases at V and 1 base at J, with 9 bases in the middle. This CDR3 region has 14 residues. Germline lookup yields CDR1 SGHAT and CDR2 FQNNGV. CDR3 nucleotide sequence: TGTGCCAGCAGCCCCGGGGGGTCTGGAAACACCATATATTTT. Protein sequence: CASSPGGSGNTIYF.

The chain uses TRBV7-2 and TRBJ2-5; D may be TRBD2 (6 bases). Germline assignment: CDR1 SGHTA and CDR2 FQGNSA. V dropped 2 bases and J dropped 11 bases, with 15 bases sitting between them. The CDR3 consists of 13 residues. CDR3 residues: CASSLSGGTGQYF. The DNA for the CDR3 is TGTGCCAGCAGCTTAAGCGGTGGGACTGGGCAGTACTTC.

This chain joins TRBV11-3 and TRBJ2-1, with TRBD2 matching over 9 bases. After removal of 0 bases from V and 3 bases from J, the junction contained 0 bases not matched to a gene. Germline V CDR1 and CDR2: SGHNT, YENEEA. The CDR3 spans 15 residues. The CDR3 nucleotides are TGTGCCAGCAGCTTAGATAGCGGGGGCTACAATGAGCAGTTCTTC. It codes for CASSLDSGGYNEQFF.

This clone was seen only once. The chain carries TRBV7-9 and TRBJ2-1; the D gene is possibly TRBD2 (6 bases). Germline V gives CDR1 SEHNR, CDR2 FQNEAQ (reference sequence). The CDR3 is 14 residues long. V was cut by 8 bases and J by 4 bases, with 15 bases left in between. CDR3 in amino acids: CASVRAGPYNEQFF. The CDR3 DNA is TGTGCCAGCGTCAGGGCGGGGCCATACAATGAGCAGTTCTTC.

This clone was seen a few times. This chain connects TRBV10-1 to TRBJ1-1, with a possible D match to TRBD1 (5 bases). The CDR3 is made up of 13 amino acids. Germline V gene lookup returns CDR1 WNHNN and CDR2 SYGVQD (reference sequence). V shed 2 bases and J shed 1 base, with 5 bases lying between them. The CDR3 here is CASSETGNTEAFF. The CDR3 DNA reads as TGCGCCAGCAGTGAGACAGGGAACACTGAAGCTTTCTTT.

The chain uses TRBV21-1 and TRBJ2-1. TRBV21-1 is deemed a pseudogene. The CDR3 runs 13 residues. CDR3 coding DNA: TGTGCCAGCAGCAAAGCTTGGTGGAATGAGCAGTTCTTC. This encodes CASSKAWWNEQFF.

The V gene is TRBV6-5, the J gene TRBJ2-7, with 8 bases aligning to TRBD1. The ends lost 2 bases at V and 0 bases at J; junction bases unmatched: 6. CDR1 and CDR2 from the germline V gene are MNHEY and SVGAGI. The CDR3 extends over 16 amino acids. The CDR3: CASSYARDRPSYEQYF. In DNA, the CDR3 is TGTGCCAGCAGTTACGCTCGGGACAGGCCCTCCTACGAGCAGTACTTC.

The rearrangement uses TRBV15 and TRBJ1-1; D is possibly TRBD1 (5 bases). V was shortened by 0 bases and J by 8 bases, with 7 bases between the two germline ends. Germline CDR1 and CDR2: LNHNV and YYDKDF (reference sequence). The CDR3 runs 12 residues. DNA of the CDR3: TGTGCCACCAGCAGAGATTGGACAGAAGCTTTCTTT. It codes for CATSRDWTEAFF. Using reference TRBV15 and TRBJ1-1 for the parts outside the CDR3, the full variable domain is DAMVIQNPRYQVTQFGKPVTLSCSQTLNHNVMYWYQQKSSQAPKLLFHYYDKDFNNEADTPDNFQSRRPNTSFCFLDIRSPGLGDTAMYLCATSRDWTEAFFGQGTRLTVV.

This clone was detected only a few times. This chain connects TRBV7-9 to TRBJ1-6; weak D call: TRBD1 (5 bases). V shed 8 bases and J shed 1 base, with 12 bases lying between them. CDR1 SEHNR and CDR2 FQNEAQ come from the germline V gene (reference sequence). The CDR3 has 15 residues. CDR3 coding DNA: TGTGCCAGCCAACGGGGGGGGTCCTATAATTCACCCCTCCACTTT. It codes for CASQRGGSYNSPLHF.

This clone has more than one count but fewer than ten. The J gene is TRBJ1-2, the V gene TRBV6-1; no definite D call. Trimming took off 2 bases at V and 3 bases at J, with 7 bases between the two ends. The CDR3 consists of 13 residues. CDR1 and CDR2 from the germline V gene are MNHNS and SASEGT. CDR3 sequence (DNA): TGTGCCAGCAGTGAATCGGGTGACTATGGCTACACCTTC. Protein sequence: CASSESGDYGYTF.

This clone was seen a handful of times. This sequence joins TRBV19 and TRBJ1-5; 8 bases map to TRBD1. CDR1 LNHDA and CDR2 SQIVND come from the germline V gene (reference sequence). This CDR3 is 13 amino acids long. V shed 5 bases, J shed 13 bases, and the junction held 10 bases outside the gene matches. In DNA, the CDR3 is TGTGCCAGTAGTCCCCGAGGGGACAGGCAACAGCATTTT. It codes for CASSPRGDRQQHF.

This clone was counted only a few times. This chain uses TRBV9 with TRBJ1-2; D remains ambiguous. Trimming cost V 3 bases and J 7 bases, with 7 bases left between them. CDR3 length equals 11 residues. The V gene's germline CDR1 is SGDLS and CDR2 YYNGEE. CDR3 nucleotides: TGTGCCAGCAGCGCCCTACGTGGCTACACCTTC. As protein: CASSALRGYTF.

The chain joins TRBV30 to TRBJ2-7; either TRBD1 or TRBD2 may supply D (5 bases each). CDR1 GTSNPN and CDR2 SVGIG come from the germline V gene (reference sequence). V lost 4 bases, J lost 2 bases, and 9 bases lay in between. The CDR3 covers 12 residues. Written as DNA, the CDR3 is TGTGCCTGGACTAGAGGGGCCTACGAGCAGTACTTC. This sequence encodes CAWTRGAYEQYF.

The chain uses TRBV7-9 and TRBJ1-1; TRBD1 agrees at 10 bases. V dropped 5 bases and J dropped 11; count of bases not matched to a gene: 20. CDR1 and CDR2 (germline): SEHNR, FQNEAQ (reference sequence). This CDR3 region has 17 residues. The CDR3 protein is CASSLPPGTGAPVGAFF. The CDR3 DNA reads TGTGCCAGCAGCCTACCCCCCGGGACAGGGGCCCCCGTTGGCGCTTTCTTT.

The chain combines TRBV27 with TRBJ2-7; 11 nucleotides line up with TRBD2. Germline loops: CDR1 MNHEY, CDR2 SMNVEV (reference sequence). Trimming at V came to 5 bases and at J to 4 bases, leaving 4 bases not matched to a gene. This CDR3 is 14 amino acids long. CDR3 region: CASSRASGGYEQYF. CDR3 nucleotides: TGTGCCAGCAGTCGGGCTAGCGGGGGGTACGAGCAGTACTTC.

This chain uses TRBV29-1 with TRBJ2-7; TRBD1 is a possible D gene (5 bases). Germline V gene sequence: CDR1 SQVTM, CDR2 ANQGSEA. Trimming removed 5 bases from V and 3 bases from J, with 8 bases in between. This CDR3 contains 11 residues. The CDR3 DNA sequence: TGCAGCGTTAACCAGGGCTACGAGCAGTACTTC. Its protein is CSVNQGYEQYF.